The 22 T cell receptor beta chains presented below share a single source sample, sequenced in a study of glioma-infiltrating T cells after dendritic cell vaccination. Profiling relied on immunoSEQ multiplex PCR, and the TCRdb table lists in-frame clones only, not all of them. The data show about 24,000 clones, with 89% seen just once and 2.5% to 3.5% held by the top ten. Time point: after dendritic cell vaccination, including at tumor progression/relapse. The source material was blood, sampled after dendritic cell vaccination. The receptor source for this set is a human donor with glioblastoma.

The chain is built from TRBV2 and TRBJ2-7; TRBD2 is a possible D gene (7 bases). CDR3 length: 16 residues. Germline values: CDR1 SNHLY, CDR2 FYNNEI. V was pared by 3 bases and J by 6 bases, with 21 bases between. As DNA, the CDR3 is TGTGCCAGCAGTGACCTGGGGGGGGCCTCTGGCGCCGAGCAGTACTTC. It yields the protein CASSDLGGASGAEQYF.

This chain uses TRBV6-5 with TRBJ1-1, with 9 bases matching TRBD1. Germline V gives CDR1 MNHEY, CDR2 SVGAGI. Trimming cost V 6 bases and J 4 bases; bases outside gene matches: 6. The length of the CDR3 is 14 residues. The CDR3 is CASSTGQGSTEAFF. The CDR3 DNA follows: TGTGCCAGCAGCACCGGACAGGGGTCCACTGAAGCTTTCTTT.

J is TRBJ2-3 and V is TRBV7-8; D is possibly TRBD2 (6 bases). Germline V lookup: CDR1 SGHVS, CDR2 FQNEAQ. CDR3 length: 16 residues. Trimming stripped 1 base from V and 1 base from J, with 12 bases between. CDR3: CASSLGVGSRTDTQYF. The CDR3 DNA reads TGTGCCAGCAGCTTAGGGGTCGGGAGTCGCACAGATACGCAGTATTTT.

The chain has TRBV5-1 and TRBJ2-7, with a tentative D call TRBD1 (6 bases). The CDR3 spans 15 residues. V was cut by 4 bases and J by 0 bases, with 14 bases left in between. Per germline, CDR1 SGHRS and CDR2 YFSETQ. CDR3 sequence reads: CASSLRDMSSYEQYF. DNA for the CDR3: TGCGCCAGCAGCCTCCGGGACATGAGCTCCTACGAGCAGTACTTC.

The J gene is TRBJ2-5, the V gene TRBV5-1; 7 bases align to TRBD1. The germline gives CDR1 SGHRS, CDR2 YFSETQ. Trimming took 0 bases from V and 0 from J; bases not matched to a gene: 5. CDR3 length: 16 residues. The CDR3 bases are TGCGCCAGCAGCTTGGCCTCAGGGGGTTACCAAGAGACCCAGTACTTC. This encodes CASSLASGGYQETQYF.

As for this clone: This specimen includes other DNA sequences encoding the same CDR3. V gene TRBV5-1 combines with J gene TRBJ2-5; D gene uncertain. Germline assignment: CDR1 SGHRS and CDR2 YFSETQ. The CDR3 spans 13 residues. Deletions cut 4 bases from V and 5 bases from J, with 12 bases between. The DNA of the CDR3 is TGCGCCAGCAGCAACCAGAAGAAGGAGACCCAGTACTTC. Protein: CASSNQKKETQYF.

The chain joins TRBV2 to TRBJ1-1, with D perhaps matching TRBD1 (6 bases). The CDR3 totals 15 residues. V dropped 6 bases and J dropped 12 bases, with 26 bases sitting between them. Germline loops: CDR1 SNHLY, CDR2 FYNNEI. The CDR3 DNA is TGTGCCAGCAGCCTCGAGGGGGGGGCGAATCAAGATCCTTTCTTT. Its protein product is CASSLEGGANQDPFF. Full variable domain (remainder filled in from reference TRBV2 and TRBJ1-1): EPEVTQTPSHQVTQMGQEVILRCVPISNHLYFYWYRQILGQKVEFLVSFYNNEISEKSEIFDDQFSVERPDGSNFTLKIRSTKLEDSAMYFCASSLEGGANQDPFFGQGTRLTVV.

This chain links TRBV11-2 with TRBJ2-2, with 13 bases that match TRBD2. Germline V gene sequence: CDR1 SGHAT, CDR2 FQNNGV. Trimming took 4 bases from V and 6 from J; bases not matched to a gene: 8. The CDR3 is made up of 17 amino acids. CDR3 in amino acids: CASSSGGLAGAPGELFF. The CDR3 DNA sequence: TGTGCCAGCAGCTCGGGAGGACTAGCGGGGGCCCCCGGGGAGCTGTTTTTT.

The rearrangement uses TRBV4-2 and TRBJ2-2; D is unclear. The germline V gene has CDR1 LGHNA and CDR2 YNFKEQ. The V and J ends lost 6 bases and 0 bases respectively, with 8 bases between them. CDR3 length: 14 residues. The DNA for the CDR3 is TGTGCCAGCAGAGATGCGACGAACACCGGGGAGCTGTTTTTT. Amino acid sequence: CASRDATNTGELFF.

A note on this clone: The same CDR3 also results from other DNA sequences found in this sample. The CDR3, as DNA: TGTGCTAGTGGTCTGGACTCCGGGACAGGCATAGCTAACTATGGCTACACCTTC. Encoded protein: CASGLDSGTGIANYGYTF. V and J are TRBV12-5 and TRBJ1-2; TRBD1 matches 8 bases. Germline V gene data show CDR1 as LGHNT and CDR2 as FRNRAP. V lost 5 bases to trimming and J lost 0 bases; unmatched junction nucleotides: 14. This CDR3 has 18 residues.

The chain employs TRBV19 and TRBJ2-7; TRBD1 might be the D (6 bases). Looked up from germline, CDR1 is LNHDA and CDR2 is SQIVND (reference sequence). CDR3 length: 13 residues. V gave up 7 bases and J gave up 5 bases, with 15 bases separating them. Here the CDR3 DNA reads TGTGCCAGTACCCCTACAGGGACCCACGAGCAGTACTTC. Translated, it gives CASTPTGTHEQYF.

This clone was counted between two and nine times. The V and J genes are TRBV18 and TRBJ2-5, with TRBD1 as a possible D gene (6 bases). The CDR3 consists of 14 residues. V was clipped by 3 bases and J by 5 bases, with 13 bases between them. CDR1 is KGHSH, CDR2 LQKENI, per germline. CDR3: CASSPQGFFETQYF. CDR3 nucleotide sequence: TGTGCCAGCTCACCCCAGGGGTTCTTCGAGACCCAGTACTTC.

This clone came up once. This chain connects TRBV10-3 to TRBJ2-7; TRBD2 agrees at 11 bases. This CDR3 contains 15 residues. In germline, CDR1 is ENHRY, CDR2 SYGVKD. The ends lost 2 bases at V and 0 bases at J; junction bases unmatched: 0. The CDR3 DNA sequence: TGTGCCATCAGTGAGGGGACTAGCGGCTCCTACGAGCAGTACTTC. The encoded protein is CAISEGTSGSYEQYF.

This clone has more than one count but fewer than ten. A junction end diverges from the germline sequence, so it may reflect a read error. The V gene is TRBV12-5, the J gene TRBJ2-2; 7 bases align to TRBD1. The CDR3 runs to 15 residues. The germline V gene encodes CDR1 LGHNT and CDR2 FRNRAP. The CDR3 region is CATGSSGGVNGELFF. CDR3 bases: TGTGCTACTGGTAGCTCAGGGGGAGTGAACGGGGAGCTGTTTTTT.

This clone was seen more than once but under ten times. The J gene is TRBJ2-5, the V gene TRBV10-2; D gene uncertain. The ends were cut back, 5 bases at V and 3 bases at J, with 13 bases in the middle. This CDR3 spans 14 amino acids. Germline CDR1 is WSHSY and CDR2 is SAAADI. CDR3 region: CASSPKYTEETQYF. As DNA, the CDR3 is TGCGCCAGCAGTCCAAAATACACCGAAGAGACCCAGTACTTC.

This clone was observed once. The J gene is TRBJ1-4, the V gene TRBV5-1; 7 bases align to TRBD1. The V gene end was trimmed by 4 bases and the J gene end by 8 bases; junction bases not matched to a gene: 8. Germline CDR1 SGHRS, CDR2 YFSETQ. This CDR3 comprises 14 residues. This CDR3 is CASSPGGVDEKLFF. For the CDR3, the DNA is TGCGCCAGCAGCCCAGGGGGAGTCGACGAAAAACTGTTTTTT.

The J gene is TRBJ1-5, the V gene TRBV10-2, with unresolved D. V gave up 3 bases and J gave up 1 base, with 4 bases separating them. The germline V gene has CDR1 WSHSY and CDR2 SAAADI. The CDR3 extends over 13 amino acids. As DNA, the CDR3 is TGCGCCAGCAGTGACAGAAGCAATCAGCCCCAGCATTTT. Translating gives CASSDRSNQPQHF.

DNA of the CDR3: TGTGCCAGCAGCCGAGCGGGGTGGGAAGATACGCAGTATTTT. This sequence encodes CASSRAGWEDTQYF. This chain joins TRBV2 and TRBJ2-3, with 7 bases matching TRBD2. Germline values: CDR1 SNHLY, CDR2 FYNNEI. The CDR3 has 14 residues. V was pared by 6 bases and J by 5 bases, with 8 bases of the junction left unmatched.

This sequence joins TRBV6-6 and TRBJ1-6; TRBD1 aligns across 7 bases. The germline V gene encodes CDR1 MNHNY and CDR2 SVGAGI (reference sequence). V shed 2 bases and J 6 bases; nucleotides not matched to a gene: 1. The CDR3 sequence is 14 residues long. CDR3 in DNA: TGTGCCAGCAGTTACCGGGACAGTAATTCACCCCTCCACTTT. This translates into CASSYRDSNSPLHF.

This chain links TRBV5-4 with TRBJ2-6; maybe TRBD2 (7 bases). The germline V gene has CDR1 SGHNT and CDR2 YYREEE (reference sequence). There are 16 residues in the CDR3. V was clipped by 4 bases and J by 4 bases, with 15 bases between them. The CDR3 DNA reads as TGTGCCAGCAGCGCTGCGGGGGCGGGCGGGGCCAACGTCCTGACTTTC. Translated: CASSAAGAGGANVLTF.

The table lists this clone with a count of one. This chain joins TRBV15 and TRBJ1-5; D not certain. This CDR3 comprises 16 residues. The V end was cut by 1 base, the J end by 3 bases, with 13 bases between. Germline V CDR1 and CDR2: LNHNV, YYDKDF (reference sequence). The CDR3: CATSRVREVDNQPQHF. The CDR3, as DNA: TGTGCCACCAGCAGAGTGAGGGAGGTGGACAATCAGCCCCAGCATTTT.

This clone was seen more than once but under ten times. CDR3 amino acids: CASSPTLGQGRTQYF. As DNA, the CDR3 is TGTGCCAGCAGCCCTACGCTAGGCCAGGGCCGAACCCAGTACTTC. The chain carries TRBV6-5 and TRBJ2-5, with D possibly matching TRBD1 (5 bases). The CDR3 covers 15 residues. V lost 6 bases and J 8 bases, leaving 22 bases between the germline ends. Germline V lookup: CDR1 MNHEY, CDR2 SVGAGI.